This is a list of T cell receptor beta chains from one sample in a study of spatial heterogeneity in lung cancer. TCRdb called the 5' RACE reads again in MiXCR, with one record for every CDR3 protein. The sample consists of fewer than 55,000 distinct CDR3 sequences, 7.4% of them appearing once. Material: PBMCs, obtained at follow-up. The receptor source for this set is a female donor with early-stage non-small cell lung cancer. Each CDR3 is given with its conserved first and last residue. Each record gives: J gene, V gene, clone size, CDR3 protein. A clone size is listed for some rows: how often the clone was seen (once, few, many), or a class if it is expanded.

j_call: TRBJ2-5; v_call: TRBV7-7; clone_size: .; cdr3_aa: CASSLDFGWTQYF
j_call: TRBJ2-3; v_call: TRBV4-1; clone_size: many; cdr3_aa: CASSHRVSGDKAQYF
j_call: TRBJ2-5; v_call: TRBV4-1; clone_size: many; cdr3_aa: CASSQPGQGDGPWETQYF
j_call: TRBJ2-2; v_call: TRBV2; clone_size: .; cdr3_aa: CASSENGGPTGELFF
j_call: TRBJ2-1; v_call: TRBV6-2/TRBV6-3; clone_size: many; cdr3_aa: CASSYSARNSYNEQFF
j_call: TRBJ1-2; v_call: TRBV20-1; clone_size: many; cdr3_aa: CSARAGDRGGYGYTF
j_call: TRBJ1-2; v_call: TRBV27; clone_size: many; cdr3_aa: CASSPADRGFGYGYTF
j_call: TRBJ2-1; v_call: TRBV12-3/TRBV12-4; clone_size: medium-sized; cdr3_aa: CASNTLTSEQFF
j_call: TRBJ1-4; v_call: TRBV9; clone_size: .; cdr3_aa: CASSPGGAPDEKLFF
j_call: TRBJ1-5; v_call: TRBV6-2/TRBV6-3; clone_size: many; cdr3_aa: CASSYSGRIQPQHF
j_call: TRBJ2-7; v_call: TRBV2; clone_size: many; cdr3_aa: CASYITSGGTYEQYF
j_call: TRBJ1-2; v_call: TRBV20-1; clone_size: many; cdr3_aa: CSARDPNEANYGYTF
j_call: TRBJ2-3; v_call: TRBV18; clone_size: many; cdr3_aa: CASSPAGGSADTQYF
j_call: TRBJ1-6; v_call: TRBV20-1; clone_size: .; cdr3_aa: CSARRGRDTPRSSPLHF
j_call: TRBJ2-3; v_call: TRBV4-3; clone_size: many; cdr3_aa: CASSQDFVPDTQYF
j_call: TRBJ1-1; v_call: TRBV7-9; clone_size: many; cdr3_aa: CASSLGTNEAFF
j_call: TRBJ2-2; v_call: TRBV7-2; clone_size: many; cdr3_aa: CASSLVYWDTGELFF
j_call: TRBJ2-6; v_call: TRBV28; clone_size: many; cdr3_aa: CASSLRDPISGANVLTF
j_call: TRBJ1-2; v_call: TRBV12-3/TRBV12-4; clone_size: many; cdr3_aa: CASTWGQGNYGYTF
j_call: TRBJ2-3; v_call: TRBV12-3/TRBV12-4; clone_size: .; cdr3_aa: CASSLDSYTDTQYF
j_call: TRBJ2-1; v_call: TRBV7-2; clone_size: many; cdr3_aa: CASSTQPLAGAYNEQFF
j_call: TRBJ2-1; v_call: TRBV4-3; clone_size: many; cdr3_aa: CASSQHPIPGQDYNEQFF
j_call: TRBJ2-7; v_call: TRBV4-1; clone_size: few; cdr3_aa: CASSRIGPLQGAMGEQYF
j_call: TRBJ1-2; v_call: TRBV18; clone_size: .; cdr3_aa: CASSPSLPGQDLDGYTF
j_call: TRBJ2-7; v_call: TRBV11-2; clone_size: few; cdr3_aa: CASSPSTVRYEQYF
j_call: TRBJ1-5; v_call: TRBV4-1; clone_size: .; cdr3_aa: CASSQGWRVNQPQHF
j_call: TRBJ1-2; v_call: TRBV19; clone_size: many; cdr3_aa: CASSIEGSGGYTF
j_call: TRBJ2-1; v_call: TRBV19; clone_size: few; cdr3_aa: CASSPRDRGTNNEQFF
j_call: TRBJ2-4; v_call: TRBV6-2/TRBV6-3; clone_size: .; cdr3_aa: CASRKNEGARGYF
j_call: TRBJ2-5; v_call: TRBV11-2; clone_size: few; cdr3_aa: CASSLDGLGPGKRGQETQYF
j_call: TRBJ2-7; v_call: TRBV20-1; clone_size: .; cdr3_aa: CSANKEGYEQYF
j_call: TRBJ1-4; v_call: TRBV4-3; clone_size: many; cdr3_aa: CASSPRGWGEKLFF
j_call: TRBJ2-4; v_call: TRBV7-2; clone_size: medium-sized; cdr3_aa: CASSLLELSVKNIQYF
j_call: TRBJ1-1; v_call: TRBV6-1; clone_size: many; cdr3_aa: CASSRTETNTEAFF
j_call: TRBJ2-7; v_call: TRBV27; clone_size: few; cdr3_aa: CASSFGTASSYEQYF
j_call: TRBJ2-2; v_call: TRBV12-3/TRBV12-4; clone_size: few; cdr3_aa: CASLVTNTGELFF
j_call: TRBJ2-5; v_call: TRBV14; clone_size: .; cdr3_aa: CASSQLGRGAQETQYF
j_call: TRBJ1-2; v_call: TRBV2; clone_size: .; cdr3_aa: CASSEAIQRGDGYTF
j_call: TRBJ2-5; v_call: TRBV5-1; clone_size: many; cdr3_aa: CASSSKGETQYF
j_call: TRBJ2-1; v_call: TRBV7-9; clone_size: many; cdr3_aa: CASSLEDRNEQFF
j_call: TRBJ2-3; v_call: TRBV28; clone_size: many; cdr3_aa: CASSLTAAPQYF
j_call: TRBJ2-3; v_call: TRBV4-3; clone_size: many; cdr3_aa: CASSQDLSGGSTDTQYF
j_call: TRBJ2-2; v_call: TRBV10-3; clone_size: few; cdr3_aa: CAISEASGFGELFF
j_call: TRBJ2-2; v_call: TRBV2; clone_size: many; cdr3_aa: CASRRTNTGELFF
j_call: TRBJ1-5; v_call: TRBV9; clone_size: many; cdr3_aa: CASSVGGAVNQPQHF
j_call: TRBJ2-4; v_call: TRBV18; clone_size: many; cdr3_aa: CASSPPSMLGNIQYF
j_call: TRBJ2-1; v_call: TRBV5-1; clone_size: .; cdr3_aa: CASSLGQSSYNEQFF
j_call: TRBJ1-6; v_call: TRBV18; clone_size: few; cdr3_aa: CASTSQGGRNSPLHF